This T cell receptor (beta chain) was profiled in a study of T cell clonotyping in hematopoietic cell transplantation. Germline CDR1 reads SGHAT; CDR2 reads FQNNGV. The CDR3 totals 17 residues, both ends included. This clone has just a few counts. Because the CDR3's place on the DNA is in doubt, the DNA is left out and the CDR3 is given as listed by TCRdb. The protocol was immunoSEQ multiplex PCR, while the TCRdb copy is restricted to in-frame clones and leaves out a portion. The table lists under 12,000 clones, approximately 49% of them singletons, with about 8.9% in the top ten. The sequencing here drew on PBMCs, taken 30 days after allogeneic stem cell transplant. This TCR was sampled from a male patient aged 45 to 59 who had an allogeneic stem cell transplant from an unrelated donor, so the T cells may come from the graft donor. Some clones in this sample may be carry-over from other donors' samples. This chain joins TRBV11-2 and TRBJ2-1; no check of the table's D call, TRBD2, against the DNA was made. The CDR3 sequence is CASSFGPGLAANNEQFF.